This TCR beta chain was profiled in a study of neurological immune-mediated disorders. Synthesis of cDNA was performed by 5'RACE using 10-nucleotide random UMIs. A single record per CDR3 protein comes from TCRdb applying MiXCR to the 5' RACE reads. The sample records tens of thousands of distinct CDR3 sequences, approximately 7% being singletons. Study-wide results and caveats: Patients with HTLV-1-associated myelopathy had the highest level of TCR clonal expansion, whereas patients with multiple sclerosis had the lowest level, falling beneath the level found in healthy controls. Across subjects, no CDR3 amino acid sequence appeared in expanded clones of more than one subject, a finding that suggested private repertoires in all groups.

The CDR3 runs to 15 residues. Trimming shortened V by 6 bases and J by 2 bases, and 17 bases separated the two germline ends. Germline assignment: CDR1 SEHNR and CDR2 FQNEAQ (reference sequence). This clonotype was detected ten times or more. Antigen: not known. The sequence was collected from a man aged 45-65 years in good health. The chain combines TRBV7-9 with TRBJ2-7; D tentatively fits TRBD1 or TRBD2 (5 bases each). The sample was CD4+ T cells from blood. The CDR3 protein is CASSPAGTGAYEQYF. As DNA, the CDR3 is TGTGCCAGCAGTCCCGCCGGGACCGGAGCCTACGAGCAGTACTTC.